This TCR beta chain was recovered during a study of identical twins. Trimming removed 8 bases at V and 7 bases at J, with 14 bases between. CDR1 and CDR2 (germline): MNHNS, SASEGT. This CDR3 is 12 amino acids long. A template switching step contributed a universal primer site, while unique molecular identifiers were present in the cDNA. TCRdb re-analysed the 5' RACE reads in MiXCR, keeping a single row per CDR3 protein. The sample lists around 1.7 million distinct CDR3 sequences, under 35% occurring once. Study outcomes and limitations: Conclusions were drawn cross-sectionally by statistical analysis, without following the same donors. Fewer insertions were carried by abundant cord blood beta clonotypes, but none was seen in memory repertoires.

All of the donors were Caucasians in good health. A few counts support this clonotype. Its antigen remains unidentified. This TCR came from a newborn girl in good health. This sequence joins TRBV6-1 and TRBJ1-1; D is possibly TRBD1 (5 bases). The sample taken for sequencing was cord blood. CDR3 coding DNA: TGTGCCAGCCGGGACGCCTGGAATGAAGCTTTCTTT. Its translation is CASRDAWNEAFF.